This T cell receptor (beta chain) was identified in a study of CD8+ T cells in alopecia areata. Notes on the study in general: Patients displayed less clarity in TCR sharing than mice, a finding possibly related to HLA. Scalp specimens additionally yield sequences from normal skin's resident alphabeta T cells. It was lesional scalp, especially alopecia totalis/universalis, that showed higher clonality than normal scalp.

This clone turned up a few times. Its antigen is as yet unknown. CDR1 and CDR2 from the germline V gene are MNHNY and SVGAGI (reference sequence). The V segment lost 3 bases and the J segment 4 bases; nucleotides outside the gene matches: 7. The CDR3 totals 15 residues. Sorted out of PBMCs were CD4+ T cells and CD8+ T cells. Sequencing used cDNA as its template, made by extracting RNA and reverse transcribing it. Using immunoSEQ multiplex PCR, the repertoire was profiled, and TCRdb retains in-frame clones only, with some absent. The data show 150,000 to 200,000 clones, with 55% seen just once and around 4.8% held by the top ten.

The clonotype originates from a human donor in good health. This chain uses TRBV6-6 with TRBJ2-7, with 9 bases aligning to TRBD2. The sequenced sample consisted of CD4+ T cells sorted from blood. This CDR3 reads CASSYRREGLYEQYF. The CDR3 DNA reads TGTGCCAGCAGTTATAGGCGGGAGGGCCTATACGAGCAGTACTTC.